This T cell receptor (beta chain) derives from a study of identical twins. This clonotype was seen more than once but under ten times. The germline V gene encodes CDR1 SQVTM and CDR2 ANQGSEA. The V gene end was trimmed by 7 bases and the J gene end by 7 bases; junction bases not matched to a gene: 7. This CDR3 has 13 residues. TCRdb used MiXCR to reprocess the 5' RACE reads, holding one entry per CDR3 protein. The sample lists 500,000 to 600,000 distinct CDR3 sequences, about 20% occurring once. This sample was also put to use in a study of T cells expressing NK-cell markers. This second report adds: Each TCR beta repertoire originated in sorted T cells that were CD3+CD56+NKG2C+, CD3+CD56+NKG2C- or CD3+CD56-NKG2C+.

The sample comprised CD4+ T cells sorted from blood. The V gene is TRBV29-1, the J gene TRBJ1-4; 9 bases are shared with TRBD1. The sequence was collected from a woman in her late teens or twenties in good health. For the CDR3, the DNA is TGCAGCGCCTCGGGACAGGGACTTGAAAAACTGTTTTTT. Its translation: CSASGQGLEKLFF.